Below are 22 T cell receptor beta chains sequenced from a single sample in a study of HIV-infected patients and healthy controls. Alpha and beta constant-region primers primed reverse transcription of around 500 ng RNA. Using multiplexing indices, alpha and beta chain libraries were generated apart by chain-specific third strand synthesis. Each CDR3 protein gets one entry after TCRdb re-called the 5' RACE reads with MiXCR. The data show roughly 9,300 distinct CDR3 sequences, less than 7% seen once. Roughly three months, about 14 weeks, into antiretroviral therapy, follow-up blood was collected. No cell fractionation was done, so the repertoire covers all unsorted peripheral blood T cells. The source material was blood, sampled during antiretroviral therapy. Receptors originate from an adult with HIV infection. The donor label of this sample is uncertain.

The table lists this clonotype with many counts. This rearrangement joins TRBV6-5 to TRBJ2-1, with D maybe TRBD1 (7 bases). Germline V gives CDR1 MNHEY, CDR2 SVGAGI. V lost 7 bases to trimming and J lost 8 bases, with 15 bases between them. This CDR3 region has 13 residues. CDR3 sequence (DNA): TGTGCCAGCAAGGAGGGGGCGTTAGATGAGCAGTTCTTC. It yields the protein CASKEGALDEQFF.

This clonotype was observed many times. The chain carries TRBV19 and TRBJ1-5; tentative D call: TRBD1 (5 bases). Trimming removed 5 bases from V and 1 base from J, with 15 bases in between. There are 16 residues in the CDR3. Germline V gene data show CDR1 as LNHDA and CDR2 as SQIVND (reference sequence). CDR3 DNA sequence: TGTGCCAGTAGTCCCCGGTTCGGGGGGAGCAATCAGCCCCAGCATTTT. It codes for CASSPRFGGSNQPQHF.

This clonotype is judged medium-sized (0.01 to 0.1%). This chain connects TRBV27 to TRBJ2-3, with a weak D call TRBD2 (5 bases). This CDR3 has 16 amino acids. Germline CDR1 reads MNHEY; CDR2 reads SMNVEV (reference sequence). V was trimmed by 0 bases and J by 4 bases, leaving 14 bases between them. The CDR3 region is CASSLSSYLLADTQYF. The CDR3 DNA is TGTGCCAGCAGTTTATCGTCTTACCTACTAGCAGATACGCAGTATTTT.

This chain joins TRBV2 and TRBJ2-1; D may match TRBD1 or TRBD2 (5 bases each). Germline-derived CDR1 and CDR2 are SNHLY and FYNNEI. The CDR3 length is 13 residues. V was pared by 11 bases and J by 4 bases, with 15 bases between. CDR3 DNA sequence: TGTGCCGCGGCCGGGACCCTTTACAATGAGCAGTTCTTC. Translating it yields CAAAGTLYNEQFF.

This clonotype was observed a handful of times. V and J are TRBV12-3 or TRBV12-4 and TRBJ2-1; 7 bases are shared with TRBD1. The junction had 4 bases not matched to a gene; V was cut back by 6 bases and J by 8 bases. This CDR3 spans 12 amino acids. The CDR3 loop is CASRQTGDEQFF. As DNA, the CDR3 is TGTGCCAGCAGACAAACAGGGGATGAGCAGTTCTTC.

This clonotype was found many times. This chain links TRBV12-3 or TRBV12-4 with TRBJ1-5; 12 nucleotides match TRBD1. Trimming cost V 6 bases and J 9 bases; bases outside gene matches: 9. The CDR3 runs 15 residues. This chain's CDR3 is CASSVGTGGAGPQHF. The CDR3, as DNA: TGTGCCAGCAGCGTAGGGACAGGGGGCGCCGGGCCCCAGCATTTT.

This clonotype was seen at least ten times. The V gene is TRBV30, the J gene TRBJ2-3, with 9 bases that match TRBD2. Germline-derived CDR1 and CDR2 are GTSNPN and SVGIG (reference sequence). This CDR3 is built from 15 residues. Trimming removed 2 bases from V and 4 bases from J; junction bases left unmatched: 7. The CDR3 here is CAWSTTSGMADTQYF. CDR3 nucleotides: TGTGCCTGGAGTACGACTAGCGGTATGGCAGATACGCAGTATTTT.

This clonotype occurred many times. The chain has TRBV13 and TRBJ2-5; 8 nucleotides align to TRBD1. Trimming at V came to 4 bases and at J to 6 bases, leaving 4 bases not matched to a gene. The germline V gene has CDR1 PRHDT and CDR2 FYEKMQ (reference sequence). CDR3 length: 13 amino acids. This CDR3 reads CASSSDRAKTQYF. The CDR3 DNA sequence: TGTGCCAGCAGCTCGGACAGGGCTAAGACCCAGTACTTC. Full variable domain (rest looked up from reference TRBV13 and TRBJ2-5): AAGVIQSPRHLIKEKRETATLKCYPIPRHDTVYWYQQGPGQDPQFLISFYEKMQSDKGSIPDRFSAQQFSDYHSELNMSSLELGDSALYFCASSSDRAKTQYFGPGTRLLVL.

In its sample, this clonotype was seen many times. The chain links TRBV7-9 to TRBJ2-3, with D perhaps matching TRBD1 (6 bases). The CDR3 totals 13 residues. Per germline, CDR1 SEHNR and CDR2 FQNEAQ (reference sequence). Trimming pared 1 base from V and 9 bases from J, leaving 11 bases between. The DNA of the CDR3 is TGTGCCAGCAGCTTAGAGTCCCAGGGGACGCAGTATTTT. It translates to CASSLESQGTQYF. The entire variable domain, with the rest obtained from reference TRBV7-9 and TRBJ2-3, is as follows: DTGVSQNPRHKITKRGQNVTFRCDPISEHNRLYWYRQTLGQGPEFLTYFQNEAQLEKSRLLSDRFSAERPKGSFSTLEIQRTEQGDSAMYLCASSLESQGTQYFGPGTRLTVL.

This clonotype appeared many times. The rearrangement uses TRBV7-9 and TRBJ2-3; TRBD1 matches at 7 bases. Per the germline V gene, CDR1 is SEHNR and CDR2 is FQNEAQ (reference sequence). V lost 4 bases to trimming and J lost 1 base; unmatched junction nucleotides: 8. The CDR3 has 16 residues. The CDR3 DNA reads TGTGCCAGCAGCTCACGGGACAGTTCACGCACAGATACGCAGTATTTT. This codes for CASSSRDSSRTDTQYF.

This clonotype was detected ten times or more. J is TRBJ2-3 and V is TRBV20-1; TRBD2 matches at 13 bases. The CDR3 is 16 residues long. Per germline, CDR1 DFQATT and CDR2 SNEGSKA (reference sequence). Germline trimming cut 6 bases from V and 5 bases from J; bases unmatched to any gene: 11. CDR3 bases: TGCAGTGCCACCCAAGGGACTAGCGGGGCAGGAGATACGCAGTATTTT. It is translated as CSATQGTSGAGDTQYF.

At least ten counts were recorded for this clonotype. The chain employs TRBV18 and TRBJ1-1, with D perhaps matching TRBD1 (5 bases). CDR3 length: 17 amino acids. With 2 bases removed from V and 1 base from J, the gap between germline ends came to 17 bases. Germline V gives CDR1 KGHSH, CDR2 LQKENI. As DNA, the CDR3 is TGTGCCAGCTCACCAATAATGTGGGGCGCGGGGAACACTGAAGCTTTCTTT. This gives the protein CASSPIMWGAGNTEAFF.

The V call is TRBV7-8, the J call TRBJ2-3, with D maybe TRBD2 (6 bases). The CDR3 has 15 amino acids. Trimming cost V 0 bases and J 2 bases, with 9 bases left between them. Germline V gene lookup returns CDR1 SGHVS and CDR2 FQNEAQ. CDR3 residues: CASSLAGGDTDTQYF. The CDR3 DNA follows: TGTGCCAGCAGCTTAGCGGGAGGAGACACAGATACGCAGTATTTT. Supplemented by reference TRBV7-8 and TRBJ2-3, the full variable domain reads GAGVSQSPRYKVAKRGQDVALRCDPISGHVSLFWYQQALGQGPEFLTYFQNEAQLDKSGLPSDRFFAERPEGSVSTLKIQRTQQEDSAVYLCASSLAGGDTDTQYFGPGTRLTVL.

This clonotype was counted a few times. The chain couples TRBV7-2 to TRBJ2-7; 8 bases agree with TRBD2. The V gene end was trimmed by 4 bases and the J gene end by 2 bases; junction bases not matched to a gene: 10. This CDR3 contains 16 residues. Germline CDR1 SGHTA, CDR2 FQGNSA. In nucleotides, the CDR3 is TGTGCCAGCAGCTCGATACGTCCGGGACTAGCCTACGAGCAGTACTTC. Its protein product is CASSSIRPGLAYEQYF. Complete variable domain (other parts from reference TRBV7-2 and TRBJ2-7): GAGVSQSPSNKVTEKGKDVELRCDPISGHTALYWYRQSLGQGLEFLIYFQGNSAPDKSGLPSDRFSAERTGGSVSTLTIQRTQQEDSAVYLCASSSIRPGLAYEQYFGPGTRLTVT.

This clonotype appeared many times. The chain employs TRBV5-6 and TRBJ2-3; D not resolved. The length of the CDR3 is 11 residues. The germline V gene has CDR1 SGHDT and CDR2 YYEEEE. V was cut by 4 bases and J by 2 bases, with 2 bases left in between. The CDR3 nucleotides read TGTGCCAGCAGCCTCACAGATACGCAGTATTTT. It is translated as CASSLTDTQYF. The full variable domain, in which reference TRBV5-6 and TRBJ2-3 provide the parts outside the CDR3, is DAGVTQSPTHLIKTRGQQVTLRCSPKSGHDTVSWYQQALGQGPQFIFQYYEEEERQRGNFPDRFSGHQFPNYSSELNVNALLLGDSALYLCASSLTDTQYFGPGTRLTVL.

This clonotype has at least ten counts. This chain joins TRBV7-9 and TRBJ2-1, with 16 positions matching TRBD2. This CDR3 is built from 18 residues. Germline V lookup: CDR1 SEHNR, CDR2 FQNEAQ (reference sequence). J lost 8 bases, V lost 4 bases, and 11 bases had no gene match. The CDR3 sequence is CASSSPGTSGRARDEQFF. The CDR3 coding sequence is TGTGCCAGCAGCTCGCCCGGGACTAGCGGGAGGGCGAGGGATGAGCAGTTCTTC.

This clonotype was seen at least ten times. The V call is TRBV7-3, the J call TRBJ2-6, with D unclear. The V gene's germline CDR1 is SGHTA and CDR2 FQGTGA. The V and J ends lost 5 bases and 4 bases respectively, with 6 bases between them. The CDR3 has 13 residues. The CDR3 is CASSPAGANVLTF. The DNA of the CDR3 is TGTGCCAGCAGCCCGGCAGGGGCCAACGTCCTGACTTTC.

This clonotype has a count of ten or more. V usage is TRBV18 and J usage is TRBJ2-7; D is tentatively TRBD1 or TRBD2 (5 bases each). CDR3 length: 15 residues. V lost 2 bases to trimming and J lost 2 bases, with 13 bases between them. Germline V CDR1 and CDR2: KGHSH, LQKENI. The CDR3, as DNA: TGTGCCAGCTCACCAAAGCAGGGAGCCCCCTACGAGCAGTACTTC. The encoded protein is CASSPKQGAPYEQYF.

The chain has TRBV6-5 and TRBJ2-5; D gene ambiguous. Germline CDR1 MNHEY, CDR2 SVGAGI. The CDR3 runs to 13 residues. The germline V and J ends were trimmed by 2 bases and 5 bases, with 9 bases remaining between them. The chain's CDR3 is CASSYPGVETQYF. CDR3 DNA sequence: TGTGCCAGCAGTTACCCAGGCGTGGAGACCCAGTACTTC.

This clonotype was seen many times. The chain recombines TRBV27 with TRBJ2-3; 8 bases line up with TRBD1. The V and J ends lost 6 bases and 4 bases, in that order; junction bases with no gene match: 9. The germline CDR1 and CDR2 sequences are MNHEY and SMNVEV (reference sequence). The CDR3 totals 15 residues. The CDR3 here is CASSPDRVDADTQYF. The CDR3 nucleotides read TGTGCCAGCAGCCCGGACAGGGTAGACGCAGATACGCAGTATTTT.

This clonotype is labeled as medium-sized (0.01 to 0.1%). CDR3: CASRPGQGGNQPQHF. DNA of the CDR3: TGTGCCAGCAGACCCGGACAGGGCGGCAATCAGCCCCAGCATTTT. The chain uses TRBV12-3 or TRBV12-4 and TRBJ1-5; 8 bases match TRBD1. The junction had 6 bases not matched to a gene; V was cut back by 6 bases and J by 2 bases. This CDR3 comprises 15 residues.

This clonotype was observed at least ten times. The rearrangement links TRBV19 to TRBJ1-1; D is perhaps TRBD1 (5 bases). The V gene lost 3 bases and the J gene lost 10 bases, with 9 bases spanning the gap. The CDR3 is 11 amino acids. Germline lookup yields CDR1 LNHDA and CDR2 SQIVND (reference sequence). CDR3 in amino acids: CASSMGPGAFF. CDR3 in DNA: TGTGCCAGTAGTATGGGGCCAGGAGCTTTCTTT.